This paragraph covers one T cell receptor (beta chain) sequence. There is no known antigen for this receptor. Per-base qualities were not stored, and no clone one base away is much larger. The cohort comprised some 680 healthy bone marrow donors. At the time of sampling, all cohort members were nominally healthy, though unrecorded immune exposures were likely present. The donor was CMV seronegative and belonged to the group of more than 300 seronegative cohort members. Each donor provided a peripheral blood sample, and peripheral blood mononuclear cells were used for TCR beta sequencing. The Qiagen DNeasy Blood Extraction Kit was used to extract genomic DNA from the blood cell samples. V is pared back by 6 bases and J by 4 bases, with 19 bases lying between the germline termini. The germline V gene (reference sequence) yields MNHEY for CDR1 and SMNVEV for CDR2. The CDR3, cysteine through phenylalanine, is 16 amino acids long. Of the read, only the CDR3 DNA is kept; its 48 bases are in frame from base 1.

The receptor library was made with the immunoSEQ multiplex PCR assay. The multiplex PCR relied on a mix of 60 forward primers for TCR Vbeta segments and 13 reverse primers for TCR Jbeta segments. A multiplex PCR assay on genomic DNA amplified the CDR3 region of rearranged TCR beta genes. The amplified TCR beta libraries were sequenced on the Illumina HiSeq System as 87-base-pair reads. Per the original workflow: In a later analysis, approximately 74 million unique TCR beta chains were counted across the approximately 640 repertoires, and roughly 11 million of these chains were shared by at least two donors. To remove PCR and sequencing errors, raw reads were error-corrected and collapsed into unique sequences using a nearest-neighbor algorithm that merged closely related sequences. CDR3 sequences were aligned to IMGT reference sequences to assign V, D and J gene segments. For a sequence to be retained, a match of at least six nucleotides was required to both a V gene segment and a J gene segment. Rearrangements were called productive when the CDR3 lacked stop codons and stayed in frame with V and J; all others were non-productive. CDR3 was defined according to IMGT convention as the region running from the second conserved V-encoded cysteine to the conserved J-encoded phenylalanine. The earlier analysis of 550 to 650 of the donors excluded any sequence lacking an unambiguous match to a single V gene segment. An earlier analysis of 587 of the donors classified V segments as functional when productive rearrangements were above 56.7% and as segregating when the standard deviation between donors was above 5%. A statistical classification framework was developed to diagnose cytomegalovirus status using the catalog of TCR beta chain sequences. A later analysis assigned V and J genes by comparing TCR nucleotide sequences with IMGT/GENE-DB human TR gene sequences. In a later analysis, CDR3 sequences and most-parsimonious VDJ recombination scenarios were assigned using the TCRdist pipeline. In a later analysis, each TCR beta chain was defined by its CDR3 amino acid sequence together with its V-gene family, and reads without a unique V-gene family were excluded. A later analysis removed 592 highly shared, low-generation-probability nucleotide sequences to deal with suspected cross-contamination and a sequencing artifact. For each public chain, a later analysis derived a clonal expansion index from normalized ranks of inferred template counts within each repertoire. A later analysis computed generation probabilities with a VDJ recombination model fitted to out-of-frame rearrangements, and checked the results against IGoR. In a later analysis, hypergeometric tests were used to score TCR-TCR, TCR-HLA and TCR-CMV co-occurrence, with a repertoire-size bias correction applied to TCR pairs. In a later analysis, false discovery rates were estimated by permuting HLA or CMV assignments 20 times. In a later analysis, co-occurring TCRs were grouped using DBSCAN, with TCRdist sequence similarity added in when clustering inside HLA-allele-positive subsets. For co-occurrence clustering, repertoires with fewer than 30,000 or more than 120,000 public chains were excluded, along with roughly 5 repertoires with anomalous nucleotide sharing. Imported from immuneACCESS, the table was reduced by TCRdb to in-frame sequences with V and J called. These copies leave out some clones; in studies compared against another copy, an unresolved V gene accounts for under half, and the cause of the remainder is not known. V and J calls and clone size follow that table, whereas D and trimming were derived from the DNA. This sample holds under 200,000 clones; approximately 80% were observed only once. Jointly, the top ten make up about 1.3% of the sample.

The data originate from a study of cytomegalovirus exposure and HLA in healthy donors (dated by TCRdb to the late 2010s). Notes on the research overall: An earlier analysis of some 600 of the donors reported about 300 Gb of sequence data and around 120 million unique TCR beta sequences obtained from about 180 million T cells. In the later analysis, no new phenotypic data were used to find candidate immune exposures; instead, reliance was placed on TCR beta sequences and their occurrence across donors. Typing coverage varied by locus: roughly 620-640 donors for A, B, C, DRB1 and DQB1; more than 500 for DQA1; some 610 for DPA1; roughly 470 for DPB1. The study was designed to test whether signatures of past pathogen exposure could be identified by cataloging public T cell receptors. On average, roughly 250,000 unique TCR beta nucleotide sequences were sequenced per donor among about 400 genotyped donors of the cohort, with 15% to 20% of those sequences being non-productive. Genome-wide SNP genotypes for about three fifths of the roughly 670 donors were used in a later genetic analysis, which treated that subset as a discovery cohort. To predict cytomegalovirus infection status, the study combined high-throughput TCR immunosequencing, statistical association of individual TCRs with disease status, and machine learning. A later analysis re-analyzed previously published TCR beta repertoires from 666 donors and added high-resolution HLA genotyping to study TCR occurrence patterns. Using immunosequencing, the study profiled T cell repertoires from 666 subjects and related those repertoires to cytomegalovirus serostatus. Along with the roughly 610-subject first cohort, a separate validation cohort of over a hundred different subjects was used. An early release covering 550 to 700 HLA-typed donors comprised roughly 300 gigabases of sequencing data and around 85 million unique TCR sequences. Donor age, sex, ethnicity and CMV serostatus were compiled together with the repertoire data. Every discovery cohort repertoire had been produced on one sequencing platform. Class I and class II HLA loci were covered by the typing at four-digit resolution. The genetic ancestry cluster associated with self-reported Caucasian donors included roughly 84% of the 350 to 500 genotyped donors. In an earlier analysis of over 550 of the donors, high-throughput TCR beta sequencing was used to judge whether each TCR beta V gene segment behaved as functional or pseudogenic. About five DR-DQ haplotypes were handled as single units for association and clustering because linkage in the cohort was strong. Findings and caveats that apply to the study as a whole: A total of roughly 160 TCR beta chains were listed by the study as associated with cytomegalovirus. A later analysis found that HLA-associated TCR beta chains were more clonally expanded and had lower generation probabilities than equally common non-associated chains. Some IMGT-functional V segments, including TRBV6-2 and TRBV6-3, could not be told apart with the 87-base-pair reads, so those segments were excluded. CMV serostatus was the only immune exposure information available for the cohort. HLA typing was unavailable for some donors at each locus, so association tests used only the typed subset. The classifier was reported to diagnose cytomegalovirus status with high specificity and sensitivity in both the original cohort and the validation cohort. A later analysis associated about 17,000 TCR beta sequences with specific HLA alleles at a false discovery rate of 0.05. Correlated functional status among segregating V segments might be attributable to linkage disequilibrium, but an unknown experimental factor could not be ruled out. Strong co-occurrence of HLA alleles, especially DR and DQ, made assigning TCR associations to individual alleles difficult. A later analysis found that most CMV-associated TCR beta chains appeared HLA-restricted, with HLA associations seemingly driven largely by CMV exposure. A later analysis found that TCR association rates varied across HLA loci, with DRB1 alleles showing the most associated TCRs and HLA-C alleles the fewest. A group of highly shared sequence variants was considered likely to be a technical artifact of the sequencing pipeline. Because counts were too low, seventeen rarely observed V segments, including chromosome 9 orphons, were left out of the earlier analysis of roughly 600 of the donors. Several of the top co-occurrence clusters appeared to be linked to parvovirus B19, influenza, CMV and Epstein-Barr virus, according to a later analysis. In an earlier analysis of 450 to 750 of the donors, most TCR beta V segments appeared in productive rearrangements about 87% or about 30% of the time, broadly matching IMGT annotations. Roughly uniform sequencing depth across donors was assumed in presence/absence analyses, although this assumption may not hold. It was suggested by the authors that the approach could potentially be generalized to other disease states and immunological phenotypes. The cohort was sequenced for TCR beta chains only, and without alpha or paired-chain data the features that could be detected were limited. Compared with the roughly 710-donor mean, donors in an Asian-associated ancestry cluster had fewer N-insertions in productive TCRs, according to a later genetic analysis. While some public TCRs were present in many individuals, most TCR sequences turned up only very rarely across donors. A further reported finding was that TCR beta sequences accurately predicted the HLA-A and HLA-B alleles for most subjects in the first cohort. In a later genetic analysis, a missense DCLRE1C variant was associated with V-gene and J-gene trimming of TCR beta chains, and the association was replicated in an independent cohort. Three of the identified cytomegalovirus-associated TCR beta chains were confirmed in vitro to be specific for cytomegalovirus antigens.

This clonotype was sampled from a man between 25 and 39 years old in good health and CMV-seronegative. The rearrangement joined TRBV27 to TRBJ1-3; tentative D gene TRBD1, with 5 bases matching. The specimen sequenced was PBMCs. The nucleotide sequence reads TGTGCCAGCAGACCCGCAGTCGCAGGGTACGGAAACACCATATATTTT. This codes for CASRPAVAGYGNTIYF.